Described below is a single TCR beta chain sequence and its context. Its antigen is currently unknown. Assay: immunoSEQ multiplex PCR; the TCRdb copy retains only in-frame clones and omits some. This sample has 120,000 to 150,000 clones, with 91% found just once. The data belong to a study of T cell responses to AZD1222 COVID-19 vaccine. Study-wide results and limits: Recipients of two AZD1222 doses showed rising Spike-specific TCR breadth and depth. Only six people who got AZD1222 tested seropositive at baseline. Possibly, clonal diversity was underestimated; donors were largely white British and included more females.

The specimen comprised peripheral blood, sampled 28 days after the second dose of the MenACWY control vaccine. The TCR comes from an adult who received the MenACWY meningococcal vaccine as a control.

The CDR3 loop is CASSQGGPGQGPYNEQFF. The CDR3 DNA reads TGTGCCAGCAGCCAAGGGGGTCCGGGACAGGGGCCCTACAATGAGCAGTTCTTC. V is TRBV3-1 (or the pseudogene TRBV3-2) and J is TRBJ2-1; TRBD1 agrees at 10 bases. The trim removed 1 base at V and 2 bases at J, leaving 8 bases unmatched. Germline V gene sequence: CDR1 LGHDT, CDR2 YNNKEL (reference sequence). The CDR3 is 18 amino acids.